This T cell receptor (beta chain) stems from a study of blood T cell repertoires in COVID-19. As for the study in general: Acute-phase and convalescent COVID-19 samples originated in the United States, Italy and Spain.

Germline V lookup: CDR1 SEHNR, CDR2 FQNEAQ (reference sequence). Trimming left V 5 bases short and J 7 bases short, with 14 bases between. This CDR3 spans 13 amino acids. Assay: immunoSEQ multiplex PCR; the TCRdb copy retains only in-frame clones and omits some. The sample holds 150,000 to 200,000 clones, approximately 90% seen once. The sample comprised peripheral blood. This clonotype was obtained from a middle-aged man with active or convalescent COVID-19. V usage is TRBV7-9 and J usage is TRBJ1-2; a weak D match, TRBD1 (6 bases). The CDR3 region is CASSTQGIGGYTF. DNA for the CDR3: TGTGCCAGCAGCACGCAGGGGATCGGTGGCTACACCTTC.